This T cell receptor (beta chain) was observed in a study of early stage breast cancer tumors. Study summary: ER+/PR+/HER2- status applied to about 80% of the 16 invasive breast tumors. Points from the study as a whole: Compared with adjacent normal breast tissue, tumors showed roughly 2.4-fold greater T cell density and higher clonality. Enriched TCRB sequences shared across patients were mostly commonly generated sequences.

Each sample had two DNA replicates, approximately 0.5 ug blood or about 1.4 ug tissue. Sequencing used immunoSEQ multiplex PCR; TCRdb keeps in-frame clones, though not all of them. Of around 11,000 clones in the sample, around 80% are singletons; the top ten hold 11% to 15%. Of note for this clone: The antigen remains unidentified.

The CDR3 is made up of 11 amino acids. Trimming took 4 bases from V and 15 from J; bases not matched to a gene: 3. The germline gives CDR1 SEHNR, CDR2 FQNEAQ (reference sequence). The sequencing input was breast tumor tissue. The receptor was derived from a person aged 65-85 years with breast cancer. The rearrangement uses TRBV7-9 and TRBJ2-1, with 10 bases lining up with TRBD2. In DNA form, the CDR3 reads TGTGCCAGCAGCTCCAGCGGGAGGGGGTTCTTC. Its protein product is CASSSSGRGFF. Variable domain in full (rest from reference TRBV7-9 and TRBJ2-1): DTGVSQNPRHKITKRGQNVTFRCDPISEHNRLYWYRQTLGQGPEFLTYFQNEAQLEKSRLLSDRFSAERPKGSFSTLEIQRTEQGDSAMYLCASSSSGRGFFGPGTRLTVL.